Listed below are T cell receptor beta chains from one sample, sequenced in a study of radiotherapy plus CTLA-4 blockade in lung cancer. Data came from immunoSEQ multiplex PCR; TCRdb stores just in-frame clones and leaves some out. The data show some 67,000 clones, around 69% seen once. The sample in question was peripheral blood, obtained from a patient treated with radiotherapy plus ipilimumab. The source is a human donor with non-small cell lung cancer whose response to radiotherapy plus ipilimumab could not be evaluated. Some clones in this sample may be carry-over from other donors' samples. The conserved cysteine and the conserved F or W are not part of the CDR3 here.

TRBJ1-5	TRBV18	ASSRQGTNQPQH
TRBJ1-2	TRBV5-4	ASSWGQSEGGYT
TRBJ2-5	TRBV5-8	ASSLFAETQY
TRBJ2-7	TRBV19	ASRPQGGRYEQY
TRBJ2-7	TRBV14	ASSQDHSPTYEQY
TRBJ2-4	TRBV7-3	ASSLSGGWDIQY
TRBJ1-4	TRBV28	ASKAATEKLF
TRBJ1-4	TRBV28	ASSLGEGATNEKLF
TRBJ1-2	TRBV9	ASSVEAGPYGYT
TRBJ1-4	TRBV9	ASSATGGEGEKLF
TRBJ2-3	TRBV6-6	ASSWLAGASTDTQY
TRBJ1-2	TRBV4-2	ASSQVEGQYGYT
TRBJ1-2	TRBV11-2	ASSPRTGVNYGYT
TRBJ1-1	TRBV5-6	ASSFDRESEAF
TRBJ1-2	TRBV2	ASSGSGGTLNYGYT
TRBJ1-4	TRBV28	ASSLQGLPNEKLF
TRBJ1-2	TRBV4-3	ASSQYYSGTGDYGYT
TRBJ2-7	TRBV27	ASSLTGAAYEQY
TRBJ2-1	TRBV28	ATTRDSPYNEQF
TRBJ2-7	TRBV25-1	ASSVQGNEQY